Listed here are 6 T cell receptor beta chains from one sample, sequenced in a study of shared clonotypes between healthy human individuals. TCRdb keeps only in-frame clones here, not all; method: immunoSEQ multiplex PCR. The table includes some 1.1 million clones, 60% to 85% detected once. Source material: memory CD4+ T cells from PBMCs. Subset: CD45RA-negative fraction. The receptor source for this set is a man between 18 and 35 years old in good health. Some clones in this sample may be carry-over from other donors' samples.

The V gene is TRBV18, the J gene TRBJ2-1; 10 positions match TRBD1. Germline V gene sequence: CDR1 KGHSH, CDR2 LQKENI. The V gene end was trimmed by 6 bases and the J gene end by 5 bases; junction bases not matched to a gene: 1. This CDR3 is built from 13 residues. CDR3 sequence: CASSGTGDNEQFF. CDR3 DNA sequence: TGTGCCAGCTCCGGGACAGGGGACAATGAGCAGTTCTTC.

This clone showed up just once. CDR3 loop: CASSPTGNQETQYF. CDR3 nucleotide sequence: TGTGCCAGCAGCCCGACAGGGAACCAAGAGACCCAGTACTTC. V usage is TRBV7-2 and J usage is TRBJ2-5, with 7 bases aligning to TRBD1. In germline, CDR1 is SGHTA, CDR2 FQGNSA. J lost 0 bases, V lost 5 bases, and 3 bases had no gene match. There are 14 residues in the CDR3.

This chain uses TRBV29-1 with TRBJ2-3, with TRBD1 identical over 9 bases. J gave up 3 bases and V 6 bases, and 7 bases lay outside the gene matches. This CDR3 comprises 14 residues. In germline, CDR1 is SQVTM, CDR2 ANQGSEA. The CDR3 loop reads CSVPGTGITDTQYF. CDR3 coding DNA: TGCAGCGTGCCCGGGACAGGGATTACAGATACGCAGTATTTT.

The rearrangement uses TRBV7-2 and TRBJ2-5, with D uncertain. The CDR3 is 14 residues long. V dropped 5 bases and J dropped 1 base, with 11 bases sitting between them. Germline values: CDR1 SGHTA, CDR2 FQGNSA. In DNA form, the CDR3 reads TGTGCCAGCAGCCGAGACACCTTCCAAGAGACCCAGTACTTC. Translation: CASSRDTFQETQYF. The full variable domain, in which reference TRBV7-2 and TRBJ2-5 provide the parts outside the CDR3, is GAGVSQSPSNKVTEKGKDVELRCDPISGHTALYWYRQSLGQGLEFLIYFQGNSAPDKSGLPSDRFSAERTGGSVSTLTIQRTQQEDSAVYLCASSRDTFQETQYFGPGTRLLVL.

A remark on this clone: Other DNA sequences within the sample encode an identical CDR3. V gene TRBV19 combines with J gene TRBJ1-4, with no clear D. Trimming took off 2 bases at V and 0 bases at J, with 7 bases between the two ends. Per the germline V gene, CDR1 is LNHDA and CDR2 is SQIVND (reference sequence). The CDR3 totals 15 residues. CDR3 sequence reads: CASSILGATNEKLFF. The CDR3, as DNA: TGTGCCAGTAGTATACTGGGAGCAACTAATGAAAAACTGTTTTTT.

The V and J genes are TRBV27 and TRBJ2-2; maybe TRBD2 (5 bases). This CDR3 has 14 amino acids. Germline V gene lookup returns CDR1 MNHEY and CDR2 SMNVEV (reference sequence). Trimming stripped 3 bases from V and 5 bases from J, with 10 bases between. CDR3 bases: TGTGCCAGCAGTTTTACTAGTGTGACCGGGGAGCTGTTTTTT. Translation gives CASSFTSVTGELFF.